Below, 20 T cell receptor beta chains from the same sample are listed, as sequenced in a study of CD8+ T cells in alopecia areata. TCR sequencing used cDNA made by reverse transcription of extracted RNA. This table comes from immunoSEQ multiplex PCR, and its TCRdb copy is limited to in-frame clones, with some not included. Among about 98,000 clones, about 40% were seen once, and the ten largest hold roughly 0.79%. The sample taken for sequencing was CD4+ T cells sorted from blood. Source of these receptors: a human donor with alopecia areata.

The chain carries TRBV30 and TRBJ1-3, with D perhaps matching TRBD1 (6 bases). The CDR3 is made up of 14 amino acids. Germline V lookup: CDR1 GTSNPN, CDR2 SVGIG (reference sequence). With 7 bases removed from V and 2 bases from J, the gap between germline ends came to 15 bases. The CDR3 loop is CAYRGQGPGNTIYF. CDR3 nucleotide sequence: TGTGCCTACCGGGGGCAGGGACCTGGAAACACCATATATTTT.

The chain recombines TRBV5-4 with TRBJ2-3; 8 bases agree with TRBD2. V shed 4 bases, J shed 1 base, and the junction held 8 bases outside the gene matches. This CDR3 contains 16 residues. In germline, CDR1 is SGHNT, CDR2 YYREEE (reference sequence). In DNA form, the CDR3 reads TGTGCCAGCAGCCTCAAAGCGGGAGTGGGCACAGATACGCAGTATTTT. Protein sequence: CASSLKAGVGTDTQYF.

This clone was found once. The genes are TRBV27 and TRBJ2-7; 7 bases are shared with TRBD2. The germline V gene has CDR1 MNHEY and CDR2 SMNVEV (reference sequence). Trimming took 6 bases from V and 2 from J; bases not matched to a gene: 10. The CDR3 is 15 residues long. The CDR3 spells CASSLSGIEPYEQYF. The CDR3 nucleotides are TGTGCCAGCAGCTTGAGCGGGATAGAACCCTACGAGCAGTACTTC.

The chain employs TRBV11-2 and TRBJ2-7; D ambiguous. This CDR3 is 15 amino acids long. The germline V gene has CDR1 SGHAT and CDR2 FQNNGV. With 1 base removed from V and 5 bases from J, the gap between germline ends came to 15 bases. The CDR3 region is CASSLAGSPWDEQYF. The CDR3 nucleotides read TGTGCCAGCAGCTTAGCTGGCAGCCCATGGGACGAGCAGTACTTC.

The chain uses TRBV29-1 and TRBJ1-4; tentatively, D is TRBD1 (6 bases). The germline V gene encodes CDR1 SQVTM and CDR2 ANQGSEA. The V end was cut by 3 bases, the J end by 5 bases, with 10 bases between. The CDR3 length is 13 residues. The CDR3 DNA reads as TGCAGCGTTGACAGGGGTGGGAATGAAAAACTGTTTTTT. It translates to CSVDRGGNEKLFF.

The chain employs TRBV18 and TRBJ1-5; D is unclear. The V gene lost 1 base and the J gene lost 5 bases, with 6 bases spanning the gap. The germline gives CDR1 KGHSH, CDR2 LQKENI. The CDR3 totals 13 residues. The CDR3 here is CASSPLGDQPQHF. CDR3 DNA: TGTGCCAGCTCACCACTCGGAGATCAGCCCCAGCATTTT.

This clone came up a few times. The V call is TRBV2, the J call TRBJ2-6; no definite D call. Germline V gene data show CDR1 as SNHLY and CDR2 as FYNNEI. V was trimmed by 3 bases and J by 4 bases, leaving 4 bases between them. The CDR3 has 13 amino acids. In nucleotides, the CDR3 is TGTGCCAGCAGTGAGGTCGGGGCCAACGTCCTGACTTTC. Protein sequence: CASSEVGANVLTF.

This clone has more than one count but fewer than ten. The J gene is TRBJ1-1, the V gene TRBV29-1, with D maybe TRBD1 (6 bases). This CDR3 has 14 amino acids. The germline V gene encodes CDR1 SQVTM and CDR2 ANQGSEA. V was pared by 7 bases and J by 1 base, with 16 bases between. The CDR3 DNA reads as TGCAGCGCCCGGGTCGGGACACCGAACACTGAAGCTTTCTTT. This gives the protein CSARVGTPNTEAFF.

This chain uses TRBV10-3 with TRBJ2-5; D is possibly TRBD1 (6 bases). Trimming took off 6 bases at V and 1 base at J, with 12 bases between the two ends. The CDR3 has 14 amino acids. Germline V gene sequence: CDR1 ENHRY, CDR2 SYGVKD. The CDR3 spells CAIRRTATQETQYF. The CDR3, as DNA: TGTGCCATCAGAAGGACAGCGACCCAAGAGACCCAGTACTTC.

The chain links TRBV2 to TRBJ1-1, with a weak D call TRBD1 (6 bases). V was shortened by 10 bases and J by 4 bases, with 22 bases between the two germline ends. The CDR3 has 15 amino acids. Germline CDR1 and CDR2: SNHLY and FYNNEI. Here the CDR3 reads CATIPNQQGSTEAFF. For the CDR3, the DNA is TGTGCCACCATTCCTAACCAACAGGGCTCCACTGAAGCTTTCTTT.

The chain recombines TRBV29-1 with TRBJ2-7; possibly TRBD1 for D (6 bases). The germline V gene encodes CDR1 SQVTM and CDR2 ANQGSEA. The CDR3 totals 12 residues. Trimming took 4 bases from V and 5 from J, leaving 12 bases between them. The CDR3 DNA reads TGCAGCGTTGTACCAGGGGTGGACGAGCAGTACTTC. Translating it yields CSVVPGVDEQYF.

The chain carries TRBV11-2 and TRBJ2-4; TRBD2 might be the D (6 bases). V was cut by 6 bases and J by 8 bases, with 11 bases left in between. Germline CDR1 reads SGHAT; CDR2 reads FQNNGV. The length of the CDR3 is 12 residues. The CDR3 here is CASRAPGDIQYF. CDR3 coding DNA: TGTGCCAGCAGGGCTCCGGGAGACATTCAGTACTTC.

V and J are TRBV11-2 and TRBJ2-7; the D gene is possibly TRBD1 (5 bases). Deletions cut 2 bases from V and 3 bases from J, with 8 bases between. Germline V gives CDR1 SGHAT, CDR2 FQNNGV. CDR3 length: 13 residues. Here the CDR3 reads CASSLTQDYEQYF. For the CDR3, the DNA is TGTGCCAGCAGCTTAACACAGGACTACGAGCAGTACTTC.

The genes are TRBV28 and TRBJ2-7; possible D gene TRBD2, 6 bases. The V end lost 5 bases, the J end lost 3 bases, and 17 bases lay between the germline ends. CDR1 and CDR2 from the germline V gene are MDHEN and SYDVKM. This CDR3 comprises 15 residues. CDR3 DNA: TGTGCCAGCAGTGGGGCAGCGGGCCCCAACTACGAGCAGTACTTC. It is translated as CASSGAAGPNYEQYF.

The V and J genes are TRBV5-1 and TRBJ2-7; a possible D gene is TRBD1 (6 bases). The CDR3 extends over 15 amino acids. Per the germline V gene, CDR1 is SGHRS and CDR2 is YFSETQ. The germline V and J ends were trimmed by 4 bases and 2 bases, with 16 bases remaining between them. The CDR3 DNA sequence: TGCGCCAGCAGCATGAATCCAGGGGACCCCTACGAGCAGTACTTC. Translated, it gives CASSMNPGDPYEQYF.

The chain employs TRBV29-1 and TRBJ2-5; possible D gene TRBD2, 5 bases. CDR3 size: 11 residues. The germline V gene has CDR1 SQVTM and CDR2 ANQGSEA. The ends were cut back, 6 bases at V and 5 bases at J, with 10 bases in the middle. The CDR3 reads CSVSRRETQYF. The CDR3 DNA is TGCAGCGTGTCGAGGAGGGAGACCCAGTACTTC.

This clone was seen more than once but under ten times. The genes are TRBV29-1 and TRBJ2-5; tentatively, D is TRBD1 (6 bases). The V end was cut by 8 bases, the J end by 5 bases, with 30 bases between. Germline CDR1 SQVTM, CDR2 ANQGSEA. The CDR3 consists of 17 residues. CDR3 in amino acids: CSPLIIVPGHLRETQYF. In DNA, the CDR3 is TGCAGCCCACTTATAATAGTCCCGGGACACTTGAGGGAGACCCAGTACTTC.

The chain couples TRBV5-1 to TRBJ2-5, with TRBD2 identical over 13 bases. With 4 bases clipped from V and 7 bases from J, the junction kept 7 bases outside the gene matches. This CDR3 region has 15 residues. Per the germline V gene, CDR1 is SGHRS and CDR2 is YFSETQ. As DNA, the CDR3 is TGCGCCAGCAGCCCAGGACTAGCGGGGGCTATGACCCAGTACTTC. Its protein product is CASSPGLAGAMTQYF.

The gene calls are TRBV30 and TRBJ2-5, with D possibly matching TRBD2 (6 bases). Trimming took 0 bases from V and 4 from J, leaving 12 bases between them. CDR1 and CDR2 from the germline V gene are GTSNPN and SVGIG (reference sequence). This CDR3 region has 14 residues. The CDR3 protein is CAWSVGGGPETQYF. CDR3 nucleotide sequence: TGTGCCTGGAGTGTTGGCGGAGGGCCAGAGACCCAGTACTTC. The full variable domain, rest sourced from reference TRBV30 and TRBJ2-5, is SQTIHQWPATLVQPVGSPLSLECTVEGTSNPNLYWYRQAAGRGLQLLFYSVGIGQISSEVPQNLSASRPQDRQFILSSKKLLLSDSGFYLCAWSVGGGPETQYFGPGTRLLVL.

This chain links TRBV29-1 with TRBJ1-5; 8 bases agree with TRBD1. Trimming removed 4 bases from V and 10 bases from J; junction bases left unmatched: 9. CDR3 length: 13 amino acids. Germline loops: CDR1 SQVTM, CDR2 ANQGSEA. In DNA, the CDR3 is TGCAGCGTTGCCCCGGACAGGGAGGGCCCCCAGCATTTT. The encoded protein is CSVAPDREGPQHF.